One TCR beta chain is described in this entry. Its specificity is unknown. These data belong to a study of blood T cells in healthy people across ages. For the second PCR, which ran for about 7 to 11 cycles, a sample-barcoded 5' primer and a J-beta primer mix were used. TCRdb fed the 5' RACE reads into MiXCR, producing one record per CDR3 protein. This sample carries some 1,500,000 distinct CDR3 sequences, roughly 43% of them seen once, and the ten largest clones take roughly 3.7%. CDR1 MGHDK and CDR2 SYGVNS come from the germline V gene. The CDR3 extends over 15 amino acids. The ends lost 1 base at V and 8 bases at J; junction bases unmatched: 10. Findings and caveats of the study: With naive T cell percentage, TCR beta diversity showed a strong correlation.

Source material: blood. The chain joins TRBV25-1 to TRBJ1-2; TRBD1 agrees at 7 bases. This clonotype was sampled from a woman between 18 and 29 years old in good health. CDR3 bases: TGTGCCAGCAGTGAATGGATGGAGGGGGCGCGGGGCTACACCTTC. Protein: CASSEWMEGARGYTF.